One and the same sample provided the 29 T cell receptor beta chains below, sequenced in a study of vaccination effects on CD4 cells after COVID-19. Upon completion of about eleven days in culture, CD4+ T cells were isolated. BNT162b2 vaccine or mRNA-1273 vaccine was given to participants in two doses. This table comes from immunoSEQ multiplex PCR, and its TCRdb copy is limited to in-frame clones, with some not included. This repertoire shows under 70,000 clones, just under 75% found once; its top ten account for 2.2%. What these receptors recognize is not known. The source material was CD4+ T cells from PBMCs cultured without peptide, sampled after COVID-19 vaccination. All receptors derive from a human donor who received a COVID-19 vaccine.

The rearrangement uses TRBV18 and TRBJ1-1; TRBD1 matches 7 bases. Per the germline V gene, CDR1 is KGHSH and CDR2 is LQKENI. V lost 6 bases, J lost 3 bases, and 10 bases stayed unmatched. The CDR3 spans 15 residues. Here the CDR3 reads CASSARRGQDTEAFF. In DNA, the CDR3 is TGTGCCAGCTCCGCAAGGAGGGGGCAGGACACTGAAGCTTTCTTT.

This clone was counted a single time. This chain uses TRBV18 with TRBJ2-1; the match to TRBD1 covers 8 bases. With 1 base clipped from V and 2 bases from J, the junction kept 4 bases outside the gene matches. Germline-derived CDR1 and CDR2 are KGHSH and LQKENI. The CDR3 covers 16 residues. The CDR3: CASSPLETGAYNEQFF. In DNA, the CDR3 is TGTGCCAGCTCACCACTTGAGACAGGGGCCTACAATGAGCAGTTCTTC.

The chain combines TRBV9 with TRBJ2-2; TRBD1 matches 7 bases. This CDR3 is built from 17 residues. Germline V gene lookup returns CDR1 SGDLS and CDR2 YYNGEE. V dropped 0 bases and J dropped 0; count of bases not matched to a gene: 5. Here the CDR3 reads CASSVGQGLANTGELFF. The CDR3 DNA follows: TGTGCCAGCAGCGTAGGACAGGGCCTCGCGAACACCGGGGAGCTGTTTTTT.

This clone was detected only a few times. The J gene is TRBJ1-1, the V gene TRBV5-1; tentative D call: TRBD1 (5 bases). The V gene lost 1 base and the J gene lost 7 bases, with 14 bases spanning the gap. The CDR3 runs to 14 residues. Germline V gene lookup returns CDR1 SGHRS and CDR2 YFSETQ. CDR3 DNA: TGCGCCAGCAGCTTGTTAATGCGGGACGGTGAAGCTTTCTTT. The encoded protein is CASSLLMRDGEAFF.

The chain is built from TRBV30 and TRBJ1-1, with 8 bases identical to TRBD1. Germline V CDR1 and CDR2: GTSNPN, SVGIG (reference sequence). The length of the CDR3 is 14 residues. V dropped 4 bases and J dropped 4; count of bases not matched to a gene: 8. CDR3 sequence (DNA): TGTGCCTGGAAAAAACAGGGGGACGGCACTGAAGCTTTCTTT. This gives the protein CAWKKQGDGTEAFF.

This rearrangement joins TRBV29-1 to TRBJ2-5, with 9 bases matching TRBD2. V lost 0 bases and J lost 3; bases outside the gene matches: 5. CDR3 length: 15 amino acids. Germline-derived CDR1 and CDR2 are SQVTM and ANQGSEA. The CDR3 loop is CSVEEGGGGKETQYF. The DNA for the CDR3 is TGCAGCGTTGAAGAGGGCGGGGGGGGAAAAGAGACCCAGTACTTC.

In nucleotides, the CDR3 is TGTGCCAGCAGCTTCGACAGAGCCACTGAAGCTTTCTTT. Residues: CASSFDRATEAFF. The V call is TRBV5-5, the J call TRBJ1-1; D may be TRBD1 (5 bases). The germline V gene has CDR1 SGHKS and CDR2 YYEKEE (reference sequence). CDR3 length: 13 residues. Trimming took off 2 bases at V and 4 bases at J, with 9 bases between the two ends.

This rearrangement joins TRBV30 to TRBJ2-5; D is possibly TRBD1 or TRBD2 (5 bases each). Deletions cut 1 base from V and 6 bases from J, with 12 bases between. The CDR3 consists of 13 residues. The germline V gene has CDR1 GTSNPN and CDR2 SVGIG (reference sequence). The CDR3 loop reads CAWSDGTVKTQYF. The CDR3 DNA follows: TGTGCCTGGAGTGACGGGACCGTTAAGACCCAGTACTTC.

V is TRBV29-1 and J is TRBJ1-1; no clear D. Between the trimmed V and J ends, which lost 5 bases and 7 bases, there was a span of 17 bases. The germline V gene encodes CDR1 SQVTM and CDR2 ANQGSEA. This CDR3 spans 13 amino acids. Here the CDR3 reads CSVQYSFESEAFF. Here the CDR3 DNA reads TGCAGCGTTCAATACAGTTTCGAAAGTGAAGCTTTCTTT.

The chain combines TRBV9 with TRBJ2-2, with D perhaps TRBD1 or TRBD2 (6 bases each). CDR3 length equals 15 residues. V dropped 0 bases and J dropped 4 bases, with 10 bases sitting between them. The germline CDR1 and CDR2 sequences are SGDLS and YYNGEE. CDR3 residues: CASSVAGAGTGELFF. In DNA, the CDR3 is TGTGCCAGCAGCGTAGCGGGGGCGGGCACCGGGGAGCTGTTTTTT.

The V call is TRBV18, the J call TRBJ2-7; 8 nucleotides agree with TRBD1. The CDR3 runs to 15 residues. The J segment lost 4 bases and the V segment lost 2 bases, leaving 7 bases of the junction unmatched. The germline V gene has CDR1 KGHSH and CDR2 LQKENI. Here the CDR3 reads CASSPGQGPGYEQYV. CDR3 bases: TGTGCCAGCTCACCAGGACAGGGCCCAGGTTACGAGCAGTACGTC.

This chain links TRBV7-9 with TRBJ2-3; perhaps TRBD1 as D (6 bases). The CDR3 is 14 residues long. V was pared by 3 bases and J by 8 bases, with 15 bases between. Germline CDR1 SEHNR, CDR2 FQNEAQ (reference sequence). The CDR3 sequence: CASSFDRFGGTQYF. In nucleotides, the CDR3 is TGTGCCAGCAGCTTTGACAGGTTTGGAGGTACGCAGTATTTT.

This sequence joins TRBV5-1 and TRBJ1-6, with TRBD1 matching 9 bases. Germline CDR1 and CDR2: SGHRS and YFSETQ. There are 15 residues in the CDR3. Trimming took 0 bases from V and 7 from J; bases not matched to a gene: 2. The DNA of the CDR3 is TGCGCCAGCAGCTTGGGGGACAGGGCGAATTCACCCCTCCACTTT. Its translation is CASSLGDRANSPLHF. The full variable domain, completed using reference TRBV5-1 and TRBJ1-6, is KAGVTQTPRYLIKTRGQQVTLSCSPISGHRSVSWYQQTPGQGLQFLFEYFSETQRNKGNFPGRFSGRQFSNSRSEMNVSTLELGDSALYLCASSLGDRANSPLHFGNGTRLTVT.

The rearrangement links TRBV7-8 to TRBJ1-2; TRBD1 matches 9 bases. The J segment lost 8 bases and the V segment lost 5 bases, leaving 12 bases of the junction unmatched. The germline V gene has CDR1 SGHVS and CDR2 FQNEAQ. The CDR3 sequence is 15 residues long. The CDR3 bases are TGTGCCAGCAGCGAAGGGACAGGGCTTGTGGTCGGCTACACCTTC. Its protein is CASSEGTGLVVGYTF.

This clone showed up just a few times. CDR3 in amino acids: CASRGSNQPQHF. In DNA, the CDR3 is TGTGCCAGCCGCGGTAGCAATCAGCCCCAGCATTTT. V gene TRBV27 combines with J gene TRBJ1-5; no definite D call. The ends were cut back, 8 bases at V and 0 bases at J, with 5 bases in the middle. The germline CDR1 and CDR2 sequences are MNHEY and SMNVEV (reference sequence). This CDR3 is built from 12 residues.

The chain has TRBV18 and TRBJ1-5, with a tentative D call TRBD1 (5 bases). Germline V gene lookup returns CDR1 KGHSH and CDR2 LQKENI. Trimming removed 3 bases at V and 2 bases at J, with 14 bases between. This CDR3 has 16 residues. This chain's CDR3 is CASSPNGAGGNQPQHF. The CDR3 coding sequence is TGTGCCAGCTCACCTAACGGGGCCGGTGGCAATCAGCCCCAGCATTTT.

This clone has more than one count but fewer than ten. The chain links TRBV6-5 to TRBJ1-6; D not certain. Per the germline V gene, CDR1 is MNHEY and CDR2 is SVGAGI. The CDR3 has 16 amino acids. Trimming took off 0 bases at V and 0 bases at J, with 6 bases between the two ends. The DNA for the CDR3 is TGTGCCAGCAGTTACTCGGCTAGCTCCTATAATTCACCCCTCCACTTT. Translated: CASSYSASSYNSPLHF.

The chain has TRBV7-9 and TRBJ1-5, with 7 bases lining up with TRBD1. Germline CDR1 SEHNR, CDR2 FQNEAQ (reference sequence). The CDR3 length is 15 residues. V was clipped by 5 bases and J by 2 bases; unmatched bases: 6. CDR3 sequence: CASSPQTGGNQPQHF. The CDR3 DNA sequence: TGTGCCAGCAGCCCCCAAACAGGGGGCAATCAGCCCCAGCATTTT.

The chain combines TRBV5-1 with TRBJ2-2; no reliable D call. Per germline, CDR1 SGHRS and CDR2 YFSETQ. This CDR3 spans 13 amino acids. The V end was cut by 2 bases, the J end by 2 bases, with 4 bases between. CDR3 loop: CASSLDNTGELFF. CDR3 DNA sequence: TGCGCCAGCAGCTTAGACAACACCGGGGAGCTGTTTTTT.

The table lists this clone with a few counts. V usage is TRBV5-4 and J usage is TRBJ1-2; a weak D match, TRBD1 (6 bases). V lost 3 bases to trimming and J lost 4 bases, with 7 bases between them. This CDR3 spans 12 amino acids. Germline V gives CDR1 SGHNT, CDR2 YYREEE (reference sequence). The CDR3 reads CASSSDSYGYTF. DNA for the CDR3: TGTGCCAGCAGCTCGGACAGCTATGGCTACACCTTC.

This chain links TRBV24-1 with TRBJ2-1; D is unclear. Looked up from germline, CDR1 is KGHDR and CDR2 is SFDVKD. V dropped 6 bases and J dropped 8 bases, with 10 bases sitting between them. The CDR3 consists of 12 residues. The CDR3 loop reads CATSSFLDEQFF. In DNA, the CDR3 is TGTGCCACCAGTTCCTTCTTGGATGAGCAGTTCTTC.

The V and J genes are TRBV5-1 and TRBJ2-2; D remains unclear. Germline values: CDR1 SGHRS, CDR2 YFSETQ. The CDR3 sequence is 13 residues long. The germline V and J ends were trimmed by 3 bases and 5 bases, with 8 bases remaining between them. CDR3 amino acids: CASSSSETGELFF. CDR3 in DNA: TGCGCCAGCAGCTCCTCTGAGACCGGGGAGCTGTTTTTT. The full variable domain, rest sourced from reference TRBV5-1 and TRBJ2-2, is KAGVTQTPRYLIKTRGQQVTLSCSPISGHRSVSWYQQTPGQGLQFLFEYFSETQRNKGNFPGRFSGRQFSNSRSEMNVSTLELGDSALYLCASSSSETGELFFGEGSRLTVL.

This chain uses TRBV7-9 with TRBJ2-3; possible D gene TRBD2, 7 bases. CDR1 and CDR2 (germline): SEHNR, FQNEAQ (reference sequence). The CDR3 sequence is 15 residues long. V was cut by 5 bases and J by 3 bases, with 15 bases left in between. CDR3 in DNA: TGTGCCAGCAGCCTTCAAGGGGGGGGAACAGATACGCAGTATTTT. Its translation is CASSLQGGGTDTQYF.

V is TRBV11-3 and J is TRBJ1-1; D perhaps matches TRBD1 (6 bases). There are 14 residues in the CDR3. Deletions cut 2 bases from V and 4 bases from J, with 11 bases between. Germline V lookup: CDR1 SGHNT, CDR2 YENEEA. This CDR3 is CASSLSGEVTEAFF. CDR3 bases: TGTGCCAGCAGCTTATCAGGGGAGGTCACTGAAGCTTTCTTT.

V gene TRBV2 combines with J gene TRBJ2-1; 11 nucleotides line up with TRBD1. Per the germline V gene, CDR1 is SNHLY and CDR2 is FYNNEI. Trimming took 6 bases from V and 4 from J; bases not matched to a gene: 5. This CDR3 contains 15 residues. This CDR3 is CASRLGTGGYNEQFF. The CDR3, as DNA: TGTGCCAGCAGGCTTGGGACAGGGGGATACAATGAGCAGTTCTTC.

V is TRBV24-1 and J is TRBJ2-3; 10 bases fit TRBD1. The CDR3 is 17 amino acids. J lost 1 base, V lost 7 bases, and 10 bases had no gene match. Germline CDR1 is KGHDR and CDR2 is SFDVKD. DNA of the CDR3: TGTGCCACCAGCTCCTCAAGGGGGACAGGGGGCACAGATACGCAGTATTTT. This encodes CATSSSRGTGGTDTQYF.

This clone was found once. The chain recombines TRBV7-2 with TRBJ2-7; TRBD2 is a possible D gene (5 bases). CDR3 length: 14 residues. Germline V CDR1 and CDR2: SGHTA, FQGNSA. Trimming removed 1 base from V and 1 base from J, with 8 bases in between. CDR3 protein: CASSLVPGSYEQYV. DNA of the CDR3: TGTGCCAGCAGCTTAGTTCCGGGATCCTACGAGCAGTACGTC.

The CDR3 sequence is CASSKTGNTGELFF. The CDR3 bases are TGTGCCAGCAGCAAGACAGGGAACACCGGGGAGCTGTTTTTT. V gene TRBV6-5 combines with J gene TRBJ2-2, with D perhaps TRBD1 (6 bases). Trimming removed 6 bases from V and 1 base from J, with 9 bases in between. Germline assignment: CDR1 MNHEY and CDR2 SVGAGI. There are 14 residues in the CDR3.

V usage is TRBV7-2 and J usage is TRBJ1-5; 9 bases map to TRBD1. Germline loops: CDR1 SGHTA, CDR2 FQGNSA. CDR3 length equals 15 residues. The J segment lost 3 bases and the V segment lost 3 bases, leaving 3 bases of the junction unmatched. The CDR3 nucleotides are TGTGCCAGCAGCTTTGGACAGGGGACCAATCAGCCCCAGCATTTT. This gives the protein CASSFGQGTNQPQHF.